A single sample gave rise to the 14 T cell receptor beta chains below, sequenced in a study of blood T cell repertoires in COVID-19. Sequencing was performed with immunoSEQ multiplex PCR; in TCRdb, only in-frame clones are kept and a portion is missing. The sample consists of 200,000 to 300,000 clones, approximately 80% of them appearing once. The sequenced sample consisted of peripheral blood. The receptor set was obtained from a man aged 55 to 69 with acute or convalescent COVID-19.

The rearrangement links TRBV4-3 to TRBJ2-1; TRBD2 matches 12 bases. Germline V gives CDR1 LGHNA, CDR2 YSLEER. V dropped 1 base and J dropped 6; count of bases not matched to a gene: 7. The CDR3 runs 17 residues. CDR3 sequence reads: CASSQATSGSRANEQFF. CDR3 DNA: TGCGCCAGCAGCCAAGCGACTAGCGGGAGTCGGGCCAATGAGCAGTTCTTC.

The rearrangement joins TRBV4-3 to TRBJ1-2; 8 nucleotides align to TRBD1. The CDR3 has 15 amino acids. Germline values: CDR1 LGHNA, CDR2 YSLEER. V lost 4 bases and J lost 4; bases outside the gene matches: 8. CDR3 in DNA: TGCGCCAGCAGCCCTGGACAGGGAAGTTTCTATGGCTACACCTTC. Encoded protein: CASSPGQGSFYGYTF.

This chain uses TRBV5-1 with TRBJ2-7; D perhaps matches TRBD1 (5 bases). This CDR3 is built from 13 residues. Germline values: CDR1 SGHRS, CDR2 YFSETQ. With 0 bases removed from V and 6 bases from J, the gap between germline ends came to 10 bases. The CDR3 coding sequence is TGCGCCAGCAGCTTGGCCGCAGGGCCCGAGCAGTACTTC. This codes for CASSLAAGPEQYF.

This clone appeared many times. The chain joins TRBV5-4 to TRBJ2-7; the D gene is possibly TRBD2 (6 bases). The CDR3 spans 15 residues. V lost 0 bases and J lost 7, with 17 bases in between. CDR1 and CDR2 (germline): SGHNT, YYREEE (reference sequence). The CDR3 sequence is CASSLGGAGRGEQYF. The CDR3 bases are TGTGCCAGCAGCTTGGGAGGGGCCGGGAGAGGGGAGCAGTACTTC.

This chain connects TRBV19 to TRBJ2-2; 7 positions agree with TRBD2. The trim removed 7 bases at V and 4 bases at J, leaving 6 bases unmatched. Germline V gives CDR1 LNHDA, CDR2 SQIVND (reference sequence). The length of the CDR3 is 14 residues. The DNA for the CDR3 is TGTGCCAGTAAGGGGAGGGGAGGCACCGGGGAGCTGTTTTTT. It encodes CASKGRGGTGELFF.

V usage is TRBV18 and J usage is TRBJ2-7, with D hard to call. Germline CDR1 reads KGHSH; CDR2 reads LQKENI. This CDR3 has 15 amino acids. The ends were cut back, 2 bases at V and 0 bases at J, with 11 bases in the middle. The CDR3: CASSPISGLSYEQYF. CDR3 bases: TGTGCCAGCTCACCAATATCTGGGCTCTCCTACGAGCAGTACTTC.

The J gene is TRBJ1-3, the V gene TRBV5-5; D uncertain. From germline, CDR1 is SGHKS and CDR2 YYEKEE (reference sequence). This CDR3 spans 16 amino acids. Trimming took off 4 bases at V and 4 bases at J, with 18 bases between the two ends. The CDR3 region is CASSHSAGTGGNTIYF. CDR3 nucleotide sequence: TGTGCCAGCAGCCACTCGGCGGGCACGGGGGGAAACACCATATATTTT.

This clone occurred once. This chain uses TRBV3-1 (or the pseudogene TRBV3-2) with TRBJ1-2; D unresolved. In germline, CDR1 is LGHDT, CDR2 YNNKEL (reference sequence). Trimming cost V 4 bases and J 4 bases, with 16 bases left between them. CDR3 length: 15 amino acids. The CDR3 protein is CASSPLVPSGYGYTF. The CDR3 DNA sequence: TGTGCCAGCAGCCCCCTTGTCCCATCGGGCTATGGCTACACCTTC.

This clone was counted between two and nine times. The chain combines TRBV7-2 with TRBJ2-3; tentatively, D is TRBD2 (6 bases). The V gene's germline CDR1 is SGHTA and CDR2 FQGNSA. Between the trimmed V and J ends, which lost 3 bases and 0 bases, there was a span of 10 bases. The CDR3 extends over 15 amino acids. The CDR3 spells CASSLDYLSTDTQYF. The DNA of the CDR3 is TGTGCCAGCAGCTTGGACTATCTTAGCACAGATACGCAGTATTTT.

This sequence joins TRBV18 and TRBJ2-1; perhaps TRBD1 as D (6 bases). The CDR3 is 13 amino acids. V was clipped by 4 bases and J by 4 bases, with 8 bases between them. From germline, CDR1 is KGHSH and CDR2 LQKENI. CDR3 nucleotides: TGTGCCAGCTCACTACAGGGATACAATGAGCAGTTCTTC. This gives the protein CASSLQGYNEQFF.

The V call is TRBV7-9, the J call TRBJ2-1, with 8 bases aligning to TRBD1. From germline, CDR1 is SEHNR and CDR2 FQNEAQ (reference sequence). The CDR3 sequence is 15 residues long. The J segment lost 6 bases and the V segment lost 4 bases, leaving 8 bases of the junction unmatched. For the CDR3, the DNA is TGTGCCAGCAGCTCGGTGGGGGACAGGCCCAATGAGCAGTTCTTC. This codes for CASSSVGDRPNEQFF.

The rearrangement uses TRBV4-2 and TRBJ2-2; 7 bases are a match to TRBD2. The trim removed 4 bases at V and 4 bases at J, leaving 12 bases unmatched. Germline values: CDR1 LGHNA, CDR2 YNFKEQ. The CDR3 loop spans 17 amino acids. CDR3 sequence: CASSLPSARGSTGELFF. The CDR3 coding sequence is TGTGCCAGCAGCCTCCCCTCCGCGCGCGGGAGCACCGGGGAGCTGTTTTTT.

The chain joins TRBV7-2 to TRBJ2-1; D may be TRBD2 (5 bases). The V and J ends lost 0 bases and 2 bases respectively, with 5 bases between them. Germline V lookup: CDR1 SGHTA, CDR2 FQGNSA. The CDR3 runs 14 residues. In nucleotides, the CDR3 is TGTGCCAGCAGCTTAGCCGGGACCTACAATGAGCAGTTCTTC. Protein sequence: CASSLAGTYNEQFF.

This chain joins TRBV6-5 and TRBJ1-2, with TRBD1 matching over 11 bases. V shed 0 bases and J 8 bases; nucleotides not matched to a gene: 5. Germline CDR1 reads MNHEY; CDR2 reads SVGAGI. The CDR3 has 15 amino acids. CDR3 protein: CASSYSLGQGEGYTF. The CDR3 DNA follows: TGTGCCAGCAGTTACTCGCTGGGACAGGGGGAGGGCTACACCTTC.